Below, one T cell receptor (beta chain) is given with its context. As handled by the study authors: Estimated nucleated cell counts came from reference gene primer amplification. Assay: immunoSEQ multiplex PCR; the TCRdb copy retains only in-frame clones and omits some. The V and J calls and clone size are taken from that table; D and trimming were inferred from the DNA. Altogether around 90,000 clones are present, about 85% being singletons, with the ten largest covering around 11%. The record originates from a study of blood T cell repertoires in COVID-19. Study overall: COVID-19 samples collected from the United States, Italy and Spain covered acute and convalescent phases. PBMCs, B-cell-depleted T cells, or T cells provided the cDNA or gDNA that made up the material.

The germline V gene has CDR1 DFQATT and CDR2 SNEGSKA (reference sequence). V dropped 3 bases and J dropped 7 bases, with 13 bases sitting between them. The CDR3 consists of 14 residues. The receptor comes from a woman in her 70s with active or convalescent COVID-19. V usage is TRBV20-1 and J usage is TRBJ1-6; D possibly corresponds to TRBD1 (6 bases). Sequenced sample: peripheral blood. CDR3 sequence: CSASSQGGNSPLHF. The CDR3 DNA reads as TGCAGTGCTAGTTCACAGGGCGGGAATTCACCCCTCCACTTT.